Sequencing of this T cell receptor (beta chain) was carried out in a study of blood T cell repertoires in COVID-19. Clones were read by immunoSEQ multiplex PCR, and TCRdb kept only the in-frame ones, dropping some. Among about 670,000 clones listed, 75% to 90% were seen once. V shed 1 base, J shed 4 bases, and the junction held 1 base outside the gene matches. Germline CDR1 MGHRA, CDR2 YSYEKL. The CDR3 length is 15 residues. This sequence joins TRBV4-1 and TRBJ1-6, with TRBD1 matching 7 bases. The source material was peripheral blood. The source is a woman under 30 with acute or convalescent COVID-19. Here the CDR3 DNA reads TGCGCCAGCAGCCAAGGGGGACAGTATAATTCACCCCTCCACTTT. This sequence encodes CASSQGGQYNSPLHF.